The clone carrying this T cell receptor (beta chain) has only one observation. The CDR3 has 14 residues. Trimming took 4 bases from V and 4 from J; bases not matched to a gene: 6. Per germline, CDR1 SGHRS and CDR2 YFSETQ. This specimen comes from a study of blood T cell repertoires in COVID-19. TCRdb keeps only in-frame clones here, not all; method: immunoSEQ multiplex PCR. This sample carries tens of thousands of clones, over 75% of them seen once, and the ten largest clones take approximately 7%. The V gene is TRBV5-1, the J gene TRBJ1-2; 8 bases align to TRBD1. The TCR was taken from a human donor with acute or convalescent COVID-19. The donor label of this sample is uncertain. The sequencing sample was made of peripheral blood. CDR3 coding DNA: TGCGCCAGCAGCCCCGGGACAGGATCCTATGGCTACACCTTC. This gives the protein CASSPGTGSYGYTF.